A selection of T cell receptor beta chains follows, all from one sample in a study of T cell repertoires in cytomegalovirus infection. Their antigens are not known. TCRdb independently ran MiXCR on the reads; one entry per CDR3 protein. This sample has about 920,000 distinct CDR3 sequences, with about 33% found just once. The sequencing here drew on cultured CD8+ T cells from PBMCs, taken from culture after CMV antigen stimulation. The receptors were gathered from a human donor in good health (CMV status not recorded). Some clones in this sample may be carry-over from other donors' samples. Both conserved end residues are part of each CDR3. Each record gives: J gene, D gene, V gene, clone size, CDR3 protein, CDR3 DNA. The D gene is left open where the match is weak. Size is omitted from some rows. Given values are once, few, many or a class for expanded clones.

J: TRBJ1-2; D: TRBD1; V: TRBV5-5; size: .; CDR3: CASSPRQGHYGYTF; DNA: TGTGCCAGCAGCCCTAGACAGGGACACTATGGCTACACCTTC
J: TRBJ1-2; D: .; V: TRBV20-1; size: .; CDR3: CSARDRRAYGYTF; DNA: TGCAGTGCTAGAGACCGCAGGGCATATGGCTACACCTTC
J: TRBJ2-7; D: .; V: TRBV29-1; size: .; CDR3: CSVGSGSPYEQYF; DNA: TGCAGCGTTGGGAGCGGCAGCCCCTACGAGCAGTACTTC
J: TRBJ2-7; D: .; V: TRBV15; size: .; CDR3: CATSGTGIPAYEQYF; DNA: TGTGCCACCAGCGGCACCGGGATTCCCGCCTACGAGCAGTACTTC
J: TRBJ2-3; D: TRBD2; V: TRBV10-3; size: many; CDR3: CAIMVAGALSRSTDTQYF; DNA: TGTGCCATCATGGTAGCGGGAGCTCTCTCTCGAAGCACAGATACGCAGTATTTT
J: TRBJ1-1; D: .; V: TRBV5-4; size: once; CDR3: CASSSLLVYTEAFF; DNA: TGTGCCAGCAGCTCATTACTGGTATACACTGAAGCTTTCTTT
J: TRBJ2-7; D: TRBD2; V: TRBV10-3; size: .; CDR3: CTISDLAGDYEQYF; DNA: TGTACCATCAGTGACCTAGCGGGAGACTACGAGCAGTACTTC
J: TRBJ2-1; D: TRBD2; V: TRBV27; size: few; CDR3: CASSAAGGDNEQFF; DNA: TGTGCCAGCAGTGCAGCGGGGGGGGATAATGAGCAGTTCTTC
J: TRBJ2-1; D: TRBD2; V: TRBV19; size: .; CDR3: CASSMAGGPSRNEQFF; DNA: TGTGCCAGTAGTATGGCGGGGGGGCCTTCTAGGAATGAGCAGTTCTTC
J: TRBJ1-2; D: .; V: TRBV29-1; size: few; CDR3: CSVEGRQDFSQDGYTF; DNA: TGCAGCGTTGAAGGTCGGCAGGATTTCTCCCAGGATGGCTACACCTTC
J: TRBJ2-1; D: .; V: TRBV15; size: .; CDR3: CATSDELAGEQFF; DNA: TGTGCCACCAGCGATGAACTAGCTGGTGAGCAGTTCTTC
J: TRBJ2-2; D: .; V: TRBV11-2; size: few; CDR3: CASSLISGENTGELFF; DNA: TGTGCCAGCAGCTTAATCTCCGGGGAGAACACCGGGGAGCTGTTTTTT
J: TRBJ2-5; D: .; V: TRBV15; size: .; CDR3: CATSRGAGRYQETQYF; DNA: TGTGCCACCAGCAGAGGGGCAGGCAGATACCAAGAGACCCAGTACTTC
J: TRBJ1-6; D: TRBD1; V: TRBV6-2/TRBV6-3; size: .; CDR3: CASSYFDRVDSPLHF; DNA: TGTGCCAGCAGTTATTTCGACAGGGTGGACTCACCCCTCCACTTT
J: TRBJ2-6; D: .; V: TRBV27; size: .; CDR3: CASSFHRAGANVLTF; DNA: TGTGCCAGCAGTTTCCACAGGGCTGGGGCCAACGTCCTGACTTTC
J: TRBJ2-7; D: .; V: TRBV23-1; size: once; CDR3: CASSQSSQGRTVPYEQYF; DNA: TGCGCCAGCAGTCAATCGAGCCAGGGGAGAACGGTACCTTACGAGCAGTACTTC
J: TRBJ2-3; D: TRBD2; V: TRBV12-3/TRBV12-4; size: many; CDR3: CASSFSGGANTDTQYF; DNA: TGTGCCAGCAGTTTCAGCGGGGGGGCTAACACAGATACGCAGTATTTT
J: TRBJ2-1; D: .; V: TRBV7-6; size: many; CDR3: CASSLAWNEQFF; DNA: TGTGCCAGCAGCTTAGCATGGAATGAGCAGTTCTTC
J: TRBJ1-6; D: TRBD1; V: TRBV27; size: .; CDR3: CASSHGTASNSPLHF; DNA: TGTGCCAGCAGTCACGGGACAGCATCAAATTCACCCCTCCACTTT
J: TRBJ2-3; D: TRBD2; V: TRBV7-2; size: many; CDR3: CASSLAPLPSGGLTDTQYF; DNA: TGTGCCAGCAGCTTAGCCCCTCTCCCCAGCGGGGGGCTCACAGATACGCAGTATTTT
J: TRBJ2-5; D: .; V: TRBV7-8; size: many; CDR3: CASSLGRLFQETQYF; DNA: TGTGCCAGCAGCTTAGGGAGACTATTCCAGGAGACCCAGTACTTC
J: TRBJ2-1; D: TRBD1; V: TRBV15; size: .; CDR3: CATRGTGTYNEQFF; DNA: TGTGCCACCAGGGGGACAGGGACCTACAATGAGCAGTTCTTC
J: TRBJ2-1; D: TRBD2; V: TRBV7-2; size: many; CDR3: CASTAAAGGYNEQFF; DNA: TGTGCCAGCACCGCGGCAGCGGGGGGGTACAATGAGCAGTTCTTC
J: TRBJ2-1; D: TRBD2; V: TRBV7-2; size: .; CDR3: CASSSTSGGYEQFF; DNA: TGTGCCAGCAGCTCGACTAGCGGGGGTTATGAGCAGTTCTTC
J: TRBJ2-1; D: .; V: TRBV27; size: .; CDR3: CASSLRGDVNEQFF; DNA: TGTGCCAGCAGTTTAAGGGGGGATGTCAATGAGCAGTTCTTC
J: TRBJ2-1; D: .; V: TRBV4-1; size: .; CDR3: CASSPTQNEQFF; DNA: TGCGCCAGCAGCCCGACTCAAAATGAGCAGTTCTTC
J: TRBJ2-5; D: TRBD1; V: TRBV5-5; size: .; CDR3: CASTDRARSETQYF; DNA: TGTGCCAGCACTGACAGGGCCAGGTCAGAGACCCAGTACTTC
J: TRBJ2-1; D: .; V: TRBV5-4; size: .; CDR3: CASSLGVGVNEQFF; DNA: TGTGCCAGCAGCTTGGGGGTGGGGGTCAATGAGCAGTTCTTC
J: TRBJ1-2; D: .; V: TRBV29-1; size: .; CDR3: CSVELGNGYTF; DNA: TGCAGCGTTGAATTGGGGAATGGCTACACCTTC
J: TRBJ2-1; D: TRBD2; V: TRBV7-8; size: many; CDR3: CASSHTSGGDRGQFF; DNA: TGTGCCAGCAGCCATACTAGCGGGGGGGACAGAGGGCAGTTCTTC
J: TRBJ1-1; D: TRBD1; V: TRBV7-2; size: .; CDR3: CASSLEAGGMLEAFF; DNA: TGTGCCAGCAGCTTAGAGGCAGGGGGGATGTTGGAAGCTTTCTTT
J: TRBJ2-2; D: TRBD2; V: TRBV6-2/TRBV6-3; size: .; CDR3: CASSSGRLAGGNTGELFF; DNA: TGTGCCAGCAGTTCAGGAAGACTAGCGGGGGGGAACACCGGGGAGCTGTTTTTT
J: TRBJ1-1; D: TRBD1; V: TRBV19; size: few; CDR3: CASSSRQGIDTEAFF; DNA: TGTGCCAGTAGTTCCCGACAGGGGATCGACACTGAAGCTTTCTTT
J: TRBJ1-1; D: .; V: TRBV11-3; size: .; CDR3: CASSLDEEGKNTEAFF; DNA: TGTGCCAGCAGCTTAGATGAGGAAGGGAAAAACACTGAAGCTTTCTTT
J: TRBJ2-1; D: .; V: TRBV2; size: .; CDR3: CASSGPFSSYNEQFF; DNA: TGTGCCAGCAGCGGACCCTTTAGCTCCTACAATGAGCAGTTCTTC
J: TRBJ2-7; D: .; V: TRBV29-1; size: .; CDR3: CSVEEGRRHEQYF; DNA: TGCAGCGTTGAAGAGGGTCGAAGGCACGAGCAGTACTTC
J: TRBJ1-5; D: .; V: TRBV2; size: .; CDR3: CASSEAGAGLQPQHF; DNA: TGTGCCAGCAGTGAAGCGGGGGCAGGGTTGCAGCCCCAGCATTTT
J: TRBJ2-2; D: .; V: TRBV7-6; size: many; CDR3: CASSLGEGTGELFF; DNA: TGTGCCAGCAGCTTAGGAGAGGGGACCGGGGAGCTGTTTTTT
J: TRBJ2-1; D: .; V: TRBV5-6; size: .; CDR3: CASSQPGVGGHNEQFF; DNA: TGTGCCAGCAGCCAGCCCGGGGTAGGGGGGCACAATGAGCAGTTCTTC
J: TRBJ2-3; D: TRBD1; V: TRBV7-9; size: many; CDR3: CASSFPRTGKYTDTQYF; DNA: TGTGCCAGCAGCTTTCCTCGGACAGGGAAGTACACAGATACGCAGTATTTT
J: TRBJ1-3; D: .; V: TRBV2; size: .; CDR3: CASSEDGGRGNTIYF; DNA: TGTGCCAGCAGCGAGGACGGGGGTAGGGGAAACACCATATATTTT
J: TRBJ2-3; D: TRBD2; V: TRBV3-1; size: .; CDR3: CASSQDLLAGPPSSTDTQYF; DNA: TGTGCCAGCAGTCAAGATCTACTAGCGGGCCCCCCCTCTAGCACAGATACGCAGTATTTT